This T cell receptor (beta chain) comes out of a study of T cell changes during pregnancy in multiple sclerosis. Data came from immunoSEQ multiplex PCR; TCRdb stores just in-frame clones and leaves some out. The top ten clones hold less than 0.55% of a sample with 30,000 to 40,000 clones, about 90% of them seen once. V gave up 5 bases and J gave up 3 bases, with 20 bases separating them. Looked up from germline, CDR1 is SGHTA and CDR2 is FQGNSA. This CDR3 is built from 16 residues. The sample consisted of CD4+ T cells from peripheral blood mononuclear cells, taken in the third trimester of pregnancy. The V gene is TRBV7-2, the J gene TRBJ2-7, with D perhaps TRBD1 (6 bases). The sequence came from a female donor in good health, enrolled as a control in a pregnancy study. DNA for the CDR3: TGTGCCAGCAGCAAAGGGGGTGAGGCCGCGGGCTACGAGCAGTACTTC. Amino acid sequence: CASSKGGEAAGYEQYF.